The clone carrying this T cell receptor (beta chain) was counted many times. This specimen belongs to a study of Graves' ophthalmopathy and Graves' hyperthyroidism. Every ophthalmopathy donor presented moderate-to-severe activity, CAS ≥3, NOSPECS ≥4 and duration under 3 months. Researchers took RNA transcripts and amplified TCR beta CDR3 regions from them. Amplification began with first-round RT-PCR using HTBI primers, then second-round multiplex PCR was performed. From the multiplex PCR reads, TCRdb called clonotypes with MiXCR, one entry per CDR3 protein. Found here are about half a million distinct CDR3 sequences, approximately 15% of them singletons; the top ten hold 9.8%. The clonotype comes from a woman between 25 and 40 years old with Graves' ophthalmopathy. Sequencing was done on a sample of blood.

The CDR3 protein is CASILRLMNTEAFF. The CDR3 DNA sequence: TGTGCCAGCATCCTACGCCTTATGAACACTGAAGCTTTCTTT. The chain carries TRBV6-1 and TRBJ1-1; D uncertain. Per the germline V gene, CDR1 is MNHNS and CDR2 is SASEGT. This CDR3 comprises 14 residues. Trimming removed 7 bases from V and 0 bases from J, with 12 bases in between.